The rows below give T cell receptor beta chains drawn from one sample of a study of identical twins. TCRdb passed the 5' RACE reads through MiXCR, listing each CDR3 protein once. The table has 250,000 or so distinct CDR3 sequences, 7.5% seen once; the top ten hold more than 5%. The data also belong to a second study, concerning yellow fever vaccine responses in identical twins.

Source material: CD8+ T cells sorted from blood. Receptor source: a woman younger than 35 in good health. The CDR3 runs from the conserved cysteine through the conserved F or W. Fields, in order: J gene, V gene, clone size, D gene, CDR3 protein, CDR3 DNA. A D gene is named only where the DNA matches it firmly. The size field is filled for only some rows; it gives once, few, many or a size class.

TRBJ2-1 | TRBV6-1 | few | TRBD2 | CASNSYPTAGGYNEQFF | TGTGCCAGCAACTCTTATCCTACAGCGGGGGGGTACAATGAGCAGTTCTTC
TRBJ1-2 | TRBV4-1 | few | - | CASSQDPYTADGYTF | TGCGCCAGCAGCCAAGATCCCTACACAGCTGATGGCTACACCTTC
TRBJ1-4 | TRBV12-3/TRBV12-4 | many | - | CASSPPQGIEKLFF | TGTGCCAGCAGTCCACCACAGGGAATAGAAAAACTGTTTTTT
TRBJ2-1 | TRBV2 | few | - | CASLGPGDEQFF | TGTGCCAGCTTAGGGCCGGGGGATGAGCAGTTCTTC
TRBJ1-1 | TRBV12-5 | - | - | CASGRTEVTEAFF | TGTGCTAGTGGTCGGACAGAGGTCACTGAAGCTTTCTTT
TRBJ2-1 | TRBV12-3/TRBV12-4 | many | - | CASSSADEQFF | TGTGCCAGCAGTTCGGCGGATGAGCAGTTCTTC
TRBJ2-7 | TRBV20-1 | few | TRBD1 | CSATGTGGPLEQYF | TGCAGTGCTACCGGGACAGGAGGACCATTAGAGCAGTACTTC
TRBJ2-7 | TRBV9 | - | - | CASSPWLQGYEQYF | TGTGCCAGCAGCCCGTGGTTACAGGGCTACGAGCAGTACTTC
TRBJ2-7 | TRBV28 | - | TRBD1 | CASSYRTGSFDEQYF | TGTGCCAGCAGTTACCGGACAGGGTCTTTTGACGAGCAGTACTTC
TRBJ2-5 | TRBV6-1 | - | TRBD1 | CASSRDQGEETQYF | TGTGCCAGCAGTCGAGACCAGGGGGAAGAGACCCAGTACTTC
TRBJ1-1 | TRBV6-5 | - | - | CASSYSRNTEAFF | TGTGCCAGCAGTTACTCGAGGAACACTGAAGCTTTCTTT
TRBJ1-1 | TRBV13 | few | - | CASSLYPGDGEAFF | TGTGCCAGCAGCTTATACCCGGGAGACGGTGAAGCTTTCTTT
TRBJ2-1 | TRBV5-1 | few | TRBD2 | CASSLVLAGAEEQFF | TGCGCCAGCAGCTTGGTTCTAGCGGGAGCGGAAGAGCAGTTCTTC
TRBJ2-3 | TRBV12-3/TRBV12-4 | many | - | CASGVGDTQYF | TGTGCCAGCGGGGTGGGAGATACGCAGTATTTT
TRBJ1-3 | TRBV29-1 | few | - | CSVEEGGPGLAGNTIYF | TGCAGCGTTGAAGAAGGTGGTCCGGGGTTAGCTGGAAACACCATATATTTT
TRBJ1-3 | TRBV7-9 | few | - | CASSLVAQGNTIYF | TGTGCCAGCAGCTTAGTGGCACAGGGAAACACCATATATTTT
TRBJ2-6 | TRBV15 | many | - | CATSRDEQAVISGANVLTF | TGTGCCACCAGCAGAGATGAACAGGCTGTAATCTCTGGGGCCAACGTCCTGACTTTC
TRBJ2-1 | TRBV4-1 | few | TRBD2 | CASSSKGLAGVNEQFF | TGCGCCAGCAGCAGTAAGGGACTAGCGGGAGTTAATGAGCAGTTCTTC
TRBJ2-1 | TRBV24-1 | many | - | CATSDRAGPEQFF | TGTGCCACCAGTGACAGAGCGGGCCCAGAGCAGTTCTTC
TRBJ2-3 | TRBV29-1 | few | - | CSVMSGTTDTQYF | TGCAGCGTTATGTCCGGAACCACAGATACGCAGTATTTT
TRBJ1-1 | TRBV6-1 | many | - | CASGTPGNTEAFF | TGTGCCAGCGGAACCCCTGGGAACACTGAAGCTTTCTTT
TRBJ2-2 | TRBV27 | few | TRBD2 | CASSLEGRGTGELFF | TGTGCCAGCAGTTTGGAGGGGAGGGGTACCGGGGAGCTGTTTTTT
TRBJ2-5 | TRBV3-1 | - | - | CASSQVGNQETQYF | TGTGCCAGCAGCCAAGTCGGGAATCAAGAGACCCAGTACTTC
TRBJ2-2 | TRBV2 | many | - | CASGELIGELFF | TGTGCCAGCGGTGAGCTCATCGGGGAGCTGTTTTTT
TRBJ2-2 | TRBV28 | few | TRBD2 | CASSPQTSGGNTGELFF | TGTGCCAGCAGTCCCCAGACTAGCGGGGGGAACACCGGGGAGCTGTTTTTT
TRBJ1-1 | TRBV9 | few | - | CASSEEGEITEAFF | TGTGCCAGCAGCGAGGAGGGGGAGATCACTGAAGCTTTCTTT